A selection of T cell receptor beta chains follows, all from one sample in a study of graft-versus-host responses after intestinal transplantation. Measured with immunoSEQ multiplex PCR; TCRdb has only the in-frame clones, and not every one. Among over 45,000 clones listed, roughly 93% were seen once. For these receptors, no antigen is known. The source was unstimulated CD4+ T cells sorted from spleen or lymph node cells, collected before transplant. The receptors shown here come from a human donor who was the organ donor for an intestinal transplant. Each CDR3 is given with its conserved first and last residue.

V gene,CDR3 protein
TRBV20-1,CSAPREETQYF
TRBV6-5,CASSRQVLYEQYF
TRBV30,CAWRPLAGGPTDTQYF
TRBV5-6,CASSSRDSGGKLFF
TRBV5-1,CASSLPQSYNEQFF
TRBV5-1,CASSFDHYGYTF
TRBV7-9,CASGDQGADQPQHF
TRBV7-6,CASSSEEGYGYTF
TRBV9,CASSVAMGAPYQETQYF
TRBV6-6,CASSYLTGNEKLFF
TRBV5-1,CASSLERGLLTIGETQYF
TRBV6-5,CASSYLTTGSYEQYF
TRBV7-9,CASSSTYYGYTF
TRBV2,CASSTTADYGYTF